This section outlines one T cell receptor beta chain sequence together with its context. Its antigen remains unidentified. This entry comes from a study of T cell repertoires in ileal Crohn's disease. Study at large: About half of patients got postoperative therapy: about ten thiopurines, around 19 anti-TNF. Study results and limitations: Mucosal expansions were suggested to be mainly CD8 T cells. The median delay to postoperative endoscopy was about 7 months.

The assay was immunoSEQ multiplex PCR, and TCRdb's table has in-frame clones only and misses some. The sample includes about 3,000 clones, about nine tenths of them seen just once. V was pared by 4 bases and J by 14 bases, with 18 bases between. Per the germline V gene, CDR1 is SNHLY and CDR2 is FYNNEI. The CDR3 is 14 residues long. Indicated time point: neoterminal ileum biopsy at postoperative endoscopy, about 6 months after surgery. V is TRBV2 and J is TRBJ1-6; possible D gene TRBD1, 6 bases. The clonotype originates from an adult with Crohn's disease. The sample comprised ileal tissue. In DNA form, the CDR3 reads TGTGCCAGCAGTGTGTACAGGGCCGAGGGAGCCCTCCACTTT. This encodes CASSVYRAEGALHF. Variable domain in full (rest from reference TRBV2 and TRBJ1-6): EPEVTQTPSHQVTQMGQEVILRCVPISNHLYFYWYRQILGQKVEFLVSFYNNEISEKSEIFDDQFSVERPDGSNFTLKIRSTKLEDSAMYFCASSVYRAEGALHFGNGTRLTVT.